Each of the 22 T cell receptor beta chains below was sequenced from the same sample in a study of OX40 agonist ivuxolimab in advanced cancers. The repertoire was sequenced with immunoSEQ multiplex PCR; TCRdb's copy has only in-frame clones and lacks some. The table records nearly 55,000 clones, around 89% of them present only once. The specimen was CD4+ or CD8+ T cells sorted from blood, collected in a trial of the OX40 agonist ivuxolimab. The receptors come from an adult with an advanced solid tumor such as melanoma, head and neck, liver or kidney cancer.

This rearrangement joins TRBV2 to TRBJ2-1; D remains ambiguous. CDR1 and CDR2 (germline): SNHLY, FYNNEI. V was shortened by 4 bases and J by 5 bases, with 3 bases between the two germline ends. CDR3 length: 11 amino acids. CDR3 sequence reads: CASSAHNEQFF. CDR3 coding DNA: TGTGCCAGCAGTGCCCACAATGAGCAGTTCTTC.

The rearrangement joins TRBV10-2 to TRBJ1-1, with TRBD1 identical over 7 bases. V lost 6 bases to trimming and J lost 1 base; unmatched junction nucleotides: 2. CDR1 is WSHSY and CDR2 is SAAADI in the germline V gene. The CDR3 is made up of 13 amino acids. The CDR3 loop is CASRSGGNTEAFF. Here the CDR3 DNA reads TGCGCCAGCAGGTCAGGGGGGAACACTGAAGCTTTCTTT.

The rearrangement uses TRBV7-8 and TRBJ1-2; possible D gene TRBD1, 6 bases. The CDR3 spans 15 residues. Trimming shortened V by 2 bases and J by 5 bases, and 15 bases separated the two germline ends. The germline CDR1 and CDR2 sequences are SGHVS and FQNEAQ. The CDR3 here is CASSLTAQDRYGYTF. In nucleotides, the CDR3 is TGTGCCAGCAGCTTAACGGCTCAGGACAGATATGGCTACACCTTC. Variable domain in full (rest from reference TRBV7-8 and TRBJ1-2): GAGVSQSPRYKVAKRGQDVALRCDPISGHVSLFWYQQALGQGPEFLTYFQNEAQLDKSGLPSDRFFAERPEGSVSTLKIQRTQQEDSAVYLCASSLTAQDRYGYTFGSGTRLTVV.

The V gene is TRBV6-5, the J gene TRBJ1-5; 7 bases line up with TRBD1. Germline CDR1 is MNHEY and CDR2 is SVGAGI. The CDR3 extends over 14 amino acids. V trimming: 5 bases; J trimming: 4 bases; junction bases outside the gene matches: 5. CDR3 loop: CASSGAGGNQPQHF. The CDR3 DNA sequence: TGTGCCAGCAGTGGGGCAGGGGGAAATCAGCCCCAGCATTTT.

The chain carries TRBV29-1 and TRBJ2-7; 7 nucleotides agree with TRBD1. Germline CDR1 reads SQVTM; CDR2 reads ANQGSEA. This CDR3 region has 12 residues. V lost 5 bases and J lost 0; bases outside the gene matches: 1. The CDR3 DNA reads TGCAGCGTTAGACAGGGCTCCTACGAGCAGTACTTC. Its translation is CSVRQGSYEQYF.

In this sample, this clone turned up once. CDR3 sequence reads: CASSLTPARSDTQYF. For the CDR3, the DNA is TGTGCCAGCAGCTTAACTCCAGCGAGGTCAGATACGCAGTATTTT. The chain combines TRBV7-3 with TRBJ2-3; D not resolved. V lost 0 bases and J lost 4, with 11 bases in between. The CDR3 sequence is 15 residues long. CDR1 and CDR2 from the germline V gene are SGHTA and FQGTGA.

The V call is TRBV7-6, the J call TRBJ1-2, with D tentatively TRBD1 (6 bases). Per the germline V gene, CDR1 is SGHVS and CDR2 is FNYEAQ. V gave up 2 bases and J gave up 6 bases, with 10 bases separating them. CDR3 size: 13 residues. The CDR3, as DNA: TGTGCCAGCAGCTTAACACAGGGAGATGGCTACACCTTC. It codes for CASSLTQGDGYTF.

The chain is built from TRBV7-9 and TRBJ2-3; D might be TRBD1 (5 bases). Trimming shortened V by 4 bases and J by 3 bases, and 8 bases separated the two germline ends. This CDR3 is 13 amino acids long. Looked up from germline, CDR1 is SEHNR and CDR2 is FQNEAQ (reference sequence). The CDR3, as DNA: TGTGCCAGCAGCTCGTCAGGGACAGATACGCAGTATTTT. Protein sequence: CASSSSGTDTQYF.

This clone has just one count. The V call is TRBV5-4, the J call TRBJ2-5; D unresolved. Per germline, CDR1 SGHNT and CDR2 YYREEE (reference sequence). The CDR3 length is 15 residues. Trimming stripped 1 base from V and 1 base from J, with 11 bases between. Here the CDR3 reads CASSLPGIGQETQYF. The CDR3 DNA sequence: TGTGCCAGCAGCTTGCCAGGAATAGGCCAAGAGACCCAGTACTTC.

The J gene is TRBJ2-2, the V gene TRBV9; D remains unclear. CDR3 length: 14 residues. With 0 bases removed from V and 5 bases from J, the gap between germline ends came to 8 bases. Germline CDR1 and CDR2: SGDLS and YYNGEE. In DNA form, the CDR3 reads TGTGCCAGCAGCGTAGGTCGACGGACCGGGGAGCTGTTTTTT. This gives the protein CASSVGRRTGELFF. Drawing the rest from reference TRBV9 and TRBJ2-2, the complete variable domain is DSGVTQTPKHLITATGQRVTLRCSPRSGDLSVYWYQQSLDQGLQFLIQYYNGEERAKGNILERFSAQQFPDLHSELNLSSLELGDSALYFCASSVGRRTGELFFGEGSRLTVL.

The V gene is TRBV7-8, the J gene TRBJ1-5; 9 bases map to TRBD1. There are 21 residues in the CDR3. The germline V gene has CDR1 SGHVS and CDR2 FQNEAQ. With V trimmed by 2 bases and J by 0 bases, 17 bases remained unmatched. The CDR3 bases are TGTGCCAGCAGCTTAAACCTGGGACAGGGAAGTGGCGGCAATAGCAATCAGCCCCAGCATTTT. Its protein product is CASSLNLGQGSGGNSNQPQHF.

The CDR3 region is CASSLTAQVNTEAFF. CDR3 coding DNA: TGTGCCAGCAGCTTAACGGCCCAGGTGAACACTGAAGCTTTCTTT. The chain joins TRBV7-2 to TRBJ1-1, with D unclear. CDR3 length: 15 amino acids. Deletions cut 2 bases from V and 0 bases from J, with 10 bases between. Germline V CDR1 and CDR2: SGHTA, FQGNSA. The full variable domain, completed using reference TRBV7-2 and TRBJ1-1, is GAGVSQSPSNKVTEKGKDVELRCDPISGHTALYWYRQSLGQGLEFLIYFQGNSAPDKSGLPSDRFSAERTGGSVSTLTIQRTQQEDSAVYLCASSLTAQVNTEAFFGQGTRLTVV.

DNA of the CDR3: TGTGCCTCCAGTCATGGCACTGAAGCTTTCTTT. Translated: CASSHGTEAFF. This chain connects TRBV19 to TRBJ1-1; D not resolved. V was cut by 11 bases and J by 4 bases, with 11 bases left in between. The CDR3 is 11 residues long. CDR1 and CDR2 (germline): LNHDA, SQIVND (reference sequence).

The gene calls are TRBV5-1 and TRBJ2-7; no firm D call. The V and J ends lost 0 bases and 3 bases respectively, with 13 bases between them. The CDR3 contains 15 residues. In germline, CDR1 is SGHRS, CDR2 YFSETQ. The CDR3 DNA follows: TGCGCCAGCAGCTTGGAGTCCCAACCACTCTACGAGCAGTACTTC. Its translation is CASSLESQPLYEQYF. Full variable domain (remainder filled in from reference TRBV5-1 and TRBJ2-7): KAGVTQTPRYLIKTRGQQVTLSCSPISGHRSVSWYQQTPGQGLQFLFEYFSETQRNKGNFPGRFSGRQFSNSRSEMNVSTLELGDSALYLCASSLESQPLYEQYFGPGTRLTVT.

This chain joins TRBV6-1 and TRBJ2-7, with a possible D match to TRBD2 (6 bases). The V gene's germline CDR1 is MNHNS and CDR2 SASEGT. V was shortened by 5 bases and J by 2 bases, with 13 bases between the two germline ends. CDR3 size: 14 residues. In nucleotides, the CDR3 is TGTGCCAGCAGTTCGGCTAGCGTAACCTACGAGCAGTACTTC. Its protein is CASSSASVTYEQYF.

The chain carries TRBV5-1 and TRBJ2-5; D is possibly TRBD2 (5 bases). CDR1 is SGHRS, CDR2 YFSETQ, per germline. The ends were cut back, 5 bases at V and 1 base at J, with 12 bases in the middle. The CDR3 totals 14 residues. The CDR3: CASRSGYLQETQYF. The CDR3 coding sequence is TGCGCCAGCAGAAGCGGCTACCTCCAAGAGACCCAGTACTTC.

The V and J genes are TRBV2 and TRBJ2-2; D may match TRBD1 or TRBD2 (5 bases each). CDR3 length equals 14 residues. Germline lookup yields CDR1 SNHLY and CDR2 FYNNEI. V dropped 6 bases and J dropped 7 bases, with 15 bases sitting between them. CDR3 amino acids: CASRGTALGGELFF. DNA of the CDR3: TGTGCCAGCAGGGGGACCGCCCTCGGCGGGGAGCTGTTTTTT.

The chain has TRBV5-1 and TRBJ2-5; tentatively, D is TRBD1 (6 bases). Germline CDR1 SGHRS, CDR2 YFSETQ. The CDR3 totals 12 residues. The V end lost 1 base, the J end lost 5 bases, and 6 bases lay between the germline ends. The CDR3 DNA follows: TGCGCCAGCAGCTTGAGGGGGGAGACCCAGTACTTC. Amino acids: CASSLRGETQYF. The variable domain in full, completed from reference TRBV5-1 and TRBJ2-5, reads KAGVTQTPRYLIKTRGQQVTLSCSPISGHRSVSWYQQTPGQGLQFLFEYFSETQRNKGNFPGRFSGRQFSNSRSEMNVSTLELGDSALYLCASSLRGETQYFGPGTRLLVL.

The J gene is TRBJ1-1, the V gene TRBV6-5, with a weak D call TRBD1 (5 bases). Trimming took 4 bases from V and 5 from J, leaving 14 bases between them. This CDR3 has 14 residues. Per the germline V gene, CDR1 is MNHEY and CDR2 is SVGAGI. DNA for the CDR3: TGTGCCAGCAGTTGGGGCGGGGATCGAACTGAAGCTTTCTTT. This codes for CASSWGGDRTEAFF.

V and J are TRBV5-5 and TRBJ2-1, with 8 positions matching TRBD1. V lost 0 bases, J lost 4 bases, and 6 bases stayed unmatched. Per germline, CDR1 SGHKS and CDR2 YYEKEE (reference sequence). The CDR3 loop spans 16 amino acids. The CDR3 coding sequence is TGTGCCAGCAGCTTGGAAGGCAGGGGGCAGTACAATGAGCAGTTCTTC. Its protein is CASSLEGRGQYNEQFF.

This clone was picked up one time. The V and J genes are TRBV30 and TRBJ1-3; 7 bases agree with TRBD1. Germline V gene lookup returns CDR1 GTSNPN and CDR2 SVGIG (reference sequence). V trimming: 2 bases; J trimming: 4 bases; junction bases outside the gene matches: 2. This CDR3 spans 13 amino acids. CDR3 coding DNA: TGTGCCTGGAGTACAGGGGTAGGAAACACCATATATTTT. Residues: CAWSTGVGNTIYF. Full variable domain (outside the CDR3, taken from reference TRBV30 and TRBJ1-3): SQTIHQWPATLVQPVGSPLSLECTVEGTSNPNLYWYRQAAGRGLQLLFYSVGIGQISSEVPQNLSASRPQDRQFILSSKKLLLSDSGFYLCAWSTGVGNTIYFGEGSWLTVV.

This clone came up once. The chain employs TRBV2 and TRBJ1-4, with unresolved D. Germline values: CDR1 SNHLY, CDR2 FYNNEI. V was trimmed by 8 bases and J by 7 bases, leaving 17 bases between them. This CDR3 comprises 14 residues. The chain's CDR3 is CASAPGPPSEKLFF. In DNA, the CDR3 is TGTGCCAGCGCCCCCGGGCCTCCGAGTGAAAAACTGTTTTTT.